This passage covers 17 T cell receptor beta chains from one sample sequenced in a study of shared clonotypes between healthy human individuals. Sequencing used immunoSEQ multiplex PCR; TCRdb keeps in-frame clones, though not all of them. The sample lists about 820,000 clones; about 91% were seen once. Naive CD8 cells lacked CD45RO and underwent positive selection for CCR7, leaving out terminally differentiated effector memory CD45RA+ cells. Sequencing was carried out using naive CD8+ T cells sorted from blood. The receptor set was obtained from a man aged 30 to 39 in good health.

The chain is built from TRBV28 and TRBJ1-1, with D maybe TRBD1 (5 bases). V lost 2 bases and J lost 12, with 19 bases in between. The CDR3 sequence is 14 residues long. CDR1 and CDR2 (germline): MDHEN, SYDVKM. In nucleotides, the CDR3 is TGTGCCAGCAGTTTAACCCGACAGCGGGCTGTGACTTTCTTT. It is translated as CASSLTRQRAVTFF.

The chain is built from TRBV7-9 and TRBJ2-7; 11 nucleotides match TRBD2. Germline assignment: CDR1 SEHNR and CDR2 FQNEAQ (reference sequence). The CDR3 sequence is 17 residues long. V was pared by 4 bases and J by 5 bases, with 13 bases of the junction left unmatched. As DNA, the CDR3 is TGTGCCAGCAGCTCGTCGAGAGTGCAACTAGCGGGAGACGAGCAGTACTTC. This translates into CASSSSRVQLAGDEQYF.

This chain links TRBV7-9 with TRBJ2-1; 11 bases are a match to TRBD2. V shed 2 bases, J shed 2 bases, and the junction held 2 bases outside the gene matches. This CDR3 is 16 amino acids long. Germline CDR1 is SEHNR and CDR2 is FQNEAQ (reference sequence). CDR3 amino acids: CASSLTSGSTYNEQFF. CDR3 sequence (DNA): TGTGCCAGCAGCTTAACTAGCGGGAGTACCTACAATGAGCAGTTCTTC.

The chain joins TRBV5-8 to TRBJ2-1; unclear D gene. Germline CDR1 SGHTS, CDR2 YDEGEE. CDR3 size: 12 residues. Trimming removed 0 bases from V and 8 bases from J, with 6 bases in between. The CDR3 DNA reads TGTGCCAGCAGCTTGGGAGGACATGAGCAGTTCTTC. Translating gives CASSLGGHEQFF.

In its sample, this clone was seen once. The gene calls are TRBV4-3 and TRBJ1-1; TRBD1 matches 9 bases. The CDR3 is made up of 17 amino acids. Germline CDR1 and CDR2: LGHNA and YSLEER. V gave up 4 bases and J gave up 3 bases; unmatched junction bases: 12. The CDR3 coding sequence is TGCGCCAGCAGCCTCTTGACGGGGACAGGGTTGTACACTGAAGCTTTCTTT. Translation: CASSLLTGTGLYTEAFF.

The chain joins TRBV13 to TRBJ2-7; no reliable D call. Germline-derived CDR1 and CDR2 are PRHDT and FYEKMQ (reference sequence). V dropped 6 bases and J dropped 7 bases, with 10 bases sitting between them. The CDR3 spans 11 residues. The CDR3: CASSISGEQYF. CDR3 bases: TGTGCCAGCAGTATATCTGGAGAGCAGTACTTC.

The chain combines TRBV27 with TRBJ2-5; D not certain. V dropped 5 bases and J dropped 0 bases, with 4 bases sitting between them. Looked up from germline, CDR1 is MNHEY and CDR2 is SMNVEV (reference sequence). The CDR3 is made up of 12 amino acids. In DNA, the CDR3 is TGTGCCAGCAGTCTAGACCAAGAGACCCAGTACTTC. This gives the protein CASSLDQETQYF.

The chain combines TRBV6-1 with TRBJ2-7, with D perhaps matching TRBD2 (6 bases). Germline-derived CDR1 and CDR2 are MNHNS and SASEGT. The CDR3 is 13 residues long. V was pared by 6 bases and J by 3 bases, with 12 bases between. The CDR3 sequence is CASRGKGGYEQYF. CDR3 DNA: TGTGCCAGCAGGGGGAAGGGAGGCTACGAGCAGTACTTC.

This clone came up once. CDR3 region: CARGPLLAGGHIQYF. The CDR3 DNA sequence: TGTGCCCGCGGACCGTTACTAGCGGGAGGCCACATTCAGTACTTC. V and J are TRBV7-9 and TRBJ2-4; 12 bases align to TRBD2. The germline gives CDR1 SEHNR, CDR2 FQNEAQ (reference sequence). Trimming at V came to 11 bases and at J to 8 bases, leaving 13 bases not matched to a gene. This CDR3 region has 15 residues.

The chain joins TRBV7-9 to TRBJ2-7; TRBD2 matches at 9 bases. CDR1 SEHNR and CDR2 FQNEAQ come from the germline V gene (reference sequence). The CDR3 has 16 residues. The V segment lost 4 bases and the J segment 4 bases; nucleotides outside the gene matches: 11. Here the CDR3 DNA reads TGTGCCAGCAGCTCAAGCCCGGGACTAGCTCTATACGAGCAGTACTTC. Encoded protein: CASSSSPGLALYEQYF.

The V call is TRBV5-4, the J call TRBJ2-1, with D possibly matching TRBD2 (6 bases). V lost 3 bases to trimming and J lost 6 bases, with 16 bases between them. Germline V lookup: CDR1 SGHNT, CDR2 YYREEE (reference sequence). The CDR3 contains 15 residues. As DNA, the CDR3 is TGTGCCAGCAGCTCGCGGGACCTAGGTCCCAATGAGCAGTTCTTC. It is translated as CASSSRDLGPNEQFF.

The CDR3 nucleotides read TGTGCCAGCAGCCCCTCGGGGACCTTCTACGAGCAGTACTTC. This sequence encodes CASSPSGTFYEQYF. The rearrangement joins TRBV2 to TRBJ2-7; either TRBD1 or TRBD2 may fit D (5 bases each). Between the trimmed V and J ends, which lost 6 bases and 3 bases, there was a span of 15 bases. In germline, CDR1 is SNHLY, CDR2 FYNNEI. This CDR3 contains 14 residues.

There are a few counts of this clone. The chain uses TRBV7-3 and TRBJ2-1; tentatively, D is TRBD1 or TRBD2 (5 bases each). V was clipped by 5 bases and J by 5 bases, with 13 bases between them. Germline V gene lookup returns CDR1 SGHTA and CDR2 FQGTGA. The CDR3 consists of 14 residues. CDR3 amino acids: CASSPEGYNNEQFF. CDR3 in DNA: TGTGCCAGCAGCCCCGAGGGGTACAACAATGAGCAGTTCTTC.

The rearrangement uses TRBV5-1 and TRBJ2-7, with TRBD1 as a possible D gene (5 bases). Germline V gene lookup returns CDR1 SGHRS and CDR2 YFSETQ. There are 16 residues in the CDR3. V lost 2 bases and J lost 2, with 17 bases in between. CDR3 DNA sequence: TGCGCCAGCAGCTTTTCGTTTTCAGGGCCGACCTACGAGCAGTACTTC. Translating gives CASSFSFSGPTYEQYF.

Points on this clone: Additional DNA sequences in this sample encode the identical CDR3. V is TRBV7-9 and J is TRBJ1-1; D unresolved. This CDR3 region has 12 residues. CDR1 and CDR2 from the germline V gene are SEHNR and FQNEAQ (reference sequence). Trimming took off 1 base at V and 4 bases at J, with 4 bases between the two ends. The CDR3 nucleotides are TGTGCCAGCAGCTTAGTTAGCACTGAAGCTTTCTTT. This encodes CASSLVSTEAFF.

This clone was found once. V gene TRBV7-9 combines with J gene TRBJ2-5, with TRBD2 identical over 8 bases. The germline gives CDR1 SEHNR, CDR2 FQNEAQ (reference sequence). The CDR3 loop spans 14 amino acids. Unmatched junction bases numbered 4, after V lost 2 bases and J lost 5 bases. Here the CDR3 reads CASSLPGGVETQYF. CDR3 DNA sequence: TGTGCCAGCAGCTTACCGGGAGGGGTTGAGACCCAGTACTTC.

Worth noting for this clone: At one end, the junction sequence differs from germline, possibly due to a read error. This chain connects TRBV9 to TRBJ2-1; D is ambiguous. The CDR3 runs 14 residues. Per the germline V gene, CDR1 is SGDLS and CDR2 is YYNGEE. CDR3 amino acids: CAGSVLLGLDEQFF. DNA for the CDR3: TGTGCCGGCAGCGTACTTTTAGGGTTGGATGAGCAGTTCTTC.